The 20 T cell receptor beta chains listed next were all sequenced from one sample in a study of T cell responses to AZD1222 COVID-19 vaccine. Assay used: immunoSEQ multiplex PCR; TCRdb lists only in-frame clones, some missing. This repertoire shows 90,000 to 110,000 clones, roughly 90% found once; its top ten account for under 3%. Specimen: peripheral blood, collected on day 0 of AZD1222 vaccination. The receptors were gathered from an adult in good health.

The genes are TRBV5-1 and TRBJ1-5; D unclear. Germline V gives CDR1 SGHRS, CDR2 YFSETQ. Between the trimmed V and J ends, which lost 0 bases and 4 bases, there was a span of 8 bases. There are 14 residues in the CDR3. DNA of the CDR3: TGCGCCAGCAGCTTGGGGGAGGCAAATCAGCCCCAGCATTTT. Its translation: CASSLGEANQPQHF.

As concerns this clone: Distinct nucleotide sequences in the sample also encode this CDR3. The genes are TRBV29-1 and TRBJ1-1, with unresolved D. With 7 bases removed from V and 1 base from J, the gap between germline ends came to 4 bases. The germline V gene has CDR1 SQVTM and CDR2 ANQGSEA. This CDR3 contains 10 residues. The CDR3 nucleotides are TGCAGCGCCCAGAACACTGAAGCTTTCTTT. Its translation is CSAQNTEAFF.

This clone was recorded only once. The chain couples TRBV5-1 to TRBJ1-1; D call uncertain. V was clipped by 1 base and J by 3 bases, with 4 bases between them. Germline values: CDR1 SGHRS, CDR2 YFSETQ. This CDR3 has 12 amino acids. The CDR3 protein is CASSLRDTEAFF. CDR3 DNA sequence: TGCGCCAGCAGCTTGAGAGACACTGAAGCTTTCTTT. Filled out from reference TRBV5-1 and TRBJ1-1, the complete variable domain reads KAGVTQTPRYLIKTRGQQVTLSCSPISGHRSVSWYQQTPGQGLQFLFEYFSETQRNKGNFPGRFSGRQFSNSRSEMNVSTLELGDSALYLCASSLRDTEAFFGQGTRLTVV.

This sequence joins TRBV5-1 and TRBJ1-1; D remains ambiguous. The V gene's germline CDR1 is SGHRS and CDR2 YFSETQ. The CDR3 consists of 14 residues. The V end was cut by 5 bases, the J end by 1 base, with 12 bases between. CDR3 sequence: CASRPNRANTEAFF. The CDR3 DNA is TGCGCCAGCAGGCCCAACCGGGCGAACACTGAAGCTTTCTTT.

The chain carries TRBV5-1 and TRBJ2-6; no clear D gene. The CDR3 consists of 15 residues. The germline gives CDR1 SGHRS, CDR2 YFSETQ. V lost 5 bases and J 1 base, leaving 10 bases between the germline ends. CDR3 protein: CASSPVSSGANVLTF. CDR3 DNA sequence: TGCGCCAGCAGTCCGGTGTCTTCTGGGGCCAACGTCCTGACTTTC.

This chain connects TRBV5-6 to TRBJ1-2, with TRBD1 matching over 9 bases. V dropped 0 bases and J dropped 4; count of bases not matched to a gene: 1. Germline CDR1 reads SGHDT; CDR2 reads YYEEEE. This CDR3 comprises 14 residues. The CDR3 region is CASSLDRGRYGYTF. The CDR3 DNA reads TGTGCCAGCAGCTTGGACAGGGGGCGCTATGGCTACACCTTC.

V gene TRBV20-1 combines with J gene TRBJ1-1; D remains unclear. The CDR3 runs to 14 residues. In germline, CDR1 is DFQATT, CDR2 SNEGSKA (reference sequence). The V gene lost 3 bases and the J gene lost 2 bases, with 13 bases spanning the gap. For the CDR3, the DNA is TGCAGTGCTAGTGGAAACAGACCCAACACTGAAGCTTTCTTT. It is translated as CSASGNRPNTEAFF.

V gene TRBV4-2 combines with J gene TRBJ1-6; D uncertain. Germline lookup yields CDR1 LGHNA and CDR2 YNFKEQ. V shed 1 base and J shed 5 bases, with 6 bases lying between them. This CDR3 comprises 14 residues. CDR3 sequence reads: CASSQVGNNSPLHF. The CDR3 DNA sequence: TGTGCCAGCAGCCAAGTTGGGAATAATTCACCCCTCCACTTT.

The chain recombines TRBV7-3 with TRBJ1-3, with D unclear. The germline CDR1 and CDR2 sequences are SGHTA and FQGTGA. The CDR3 is 13 residues long. Trimming cost V 5 bases and J 4 bases, with 9 bases left between them. The CDR3 spells CASSLDPGNTIYF. CDR3 in DNA: TGTGCCAGCAGCCTGGACCCCGGAAACACCATATATTTT.

The J gene is TRBJ1-1, the V gene TRBV3-1 (or the pseudogene TRBV3-2); 7 nucleotides agree with TRBD1. CDR3 size: 14 residues. J was trimmed by 6 bases and V by 4 bases; bases with no gene match: 8. Germline loops: CDR1 LGHDT, CDR2 YNNKEL (reference sequence). The CDR3 reads CASSRGGVESEAFF. CDR3 DNA sequence: TGTGCCAGCAGCCGAGGGGGCGTGGAGTCTGAAGCTTTCTTT.

This rearrangement joins TRBV14 to TRBJ1-3; no definite D call. Trimming left V 8 bases short and J 4 bases short, with 12 bases between. CDR1 SGHDN and CDR2 FVKESK come from the germline V gene. This CDR3 spans 13 amino acids. The CDR3 here is CASGGSGGNTIYF. The CDR3 coding sequence is TGTGCCAGCGGAGGGAGTGGAGGAAACACCATATATTTT.

This sequence joins TRBV28 and TRBJ2-7; 7 nucleotides agree with TRBD2. V lost 5 bases and J lost 2; bases outside the gene matches: 6. The CDR3 loop spans 14 amino acids. CDR1 MDHEN and CDR2 SYDVKM come from the germline V gene. CDR3 residues: CASSPPGLPYEQYF. For the CDR3, the DNA is TGTGCCAGCAGTCCCCCGGGACTACCCTACGAGCAGTACTTC.

The rearrangement joins TRBV27 to TRBJ2-2; D remains unclear. Trimming removed 3 bases at V and 1 base at J, with 6 bases between. The CDR3 length is 14 residues. Germline V gene sequence: CDR1 MNHEY, CDR2 SMNVEV (reference sequence). CDR3 DNA: TGTGCCAGCAGTTTTGAGGTGAACACCGGGGAGCTGTTTTTT. Protein: CASSFEVNTGELFF.

The chain carries TRBV5-6 and TRBJ1-2; D might be TRBD1 (6 bases). Germline CDR1 and CDR2: SGHDT and YYEEEE. Trimming took 6 bases from V and 5 from J, leaving 17 bases between them. The CDR3 has 14 residues. Here the CDR3 reads CASNPLQGTYGYTF. Written as DNA, the CDR3 is TGTGCCAGCAACCCCCTACAGGGCACATATGGCTACACCTTC.

The chain uses TRBV6-4 and TRBJ1-3, with 7 bases lining up with TRBD1. The junction had 2 bases not matched to a gene; V was cut back by 3 bases and J by 0 bases. Germline V lookup: CDR1 MRHNA, CDR2 SNTAGT. The CDR3 spans 15 residues. CDR3 sequence reads: CASSERDSSGNTIYF. The CDR3 bases are TGTGCCAGCAGTGAAAGGGACAGCTCTGGAAACACCATATATTTT.

This clone has only a few counts. The rearrangement links TRBV2 to TRBJ1-6; D remains ambiguous. Germline-derived CDR1 and CDR2 are SNHLY and FYNNEI. Trimming cost V 3 bases and J 0 bases, with 9 bases left between them. The CDR3 runs to 16 residues. The CDR3 loop is CASSDGVTSYNSPLHF. The CDR3 bases are TGTGCCAGCAGTGATGGGGTCACCTCCTATAATTCACCCCTCCACTTT.

Only one count was recorded for this clone. This chain links TRBV21-1 with TRBJ2-6; TRBD1 reflects the table's D call only, with no check against the DNA. TRBV21-1 constitutes a pseudogene. The CDR3 has 17 residues. The CDR3 nucleotides are TGTGCCAGCAGCAAAACAGTAACGCACTCTGGGGCCAACGTCCTGACTTTC. Protein: CASSKTVTHSGANVLTF.

This clone was found once. The chain employs TRBV3-1 (or the pseudogene TRBV3-2) and TRBJ1-1; tentatively, D is TRBD1 (6 bases). This CDR3 is built from 15 residues. Germline V gene data show CDR1 as LGHDT and CDR2 as YNNKEL (reference sequence). Trimming removed 4 bases at V and 5 bases at J, with 17 bases between. In DNA form, the CDR3 reads TGTGCCAGCAGCCCAGAGGTCGGGGGGCAAACTGAAGCTTTCTTT. It codes for CASSPEVGGQTEAFF.

This chain links TRBV25-1 with TRBJ1-2, with 7 bases lining up with TRBD1. Unmatched junction bases numbered 5, after V lost 2 bases and J lost 8 bases. This CDR3 contains 13 residues. Germline CDR1 is MGHDK and CDR2 is SYGVNS. The DNA for the CDR3 is TGTGCCAGCAGTGAAGGGACAGCCCGGGGCTACACCTTC. It yields the protein CASSEGTARGYTF.

This chain links TRBV5-6 with TRBJ2-2; TRBD2 aligns across 12 bases. The CDR3 spans 18 residues. Germline CDR1 is SGHDT and CDR2 is YYEEEE. V dropped 1 base and J dropped 4; count of bases not matched to a gene: 8. CDR3 region: CASSLTLAGGPGTGELFF. For the CDR3, the DNA is TGTGCCAGCAGCTTGACGCTAGCGGGAGGGCCGGGCACCGGGGAGCTGTTTTTT.